The present TCR beta chain was sequenced within a study of CD8 T cells in Susac syndrome. The J segment lost 3 bases and the V segment lost 5 bases, leaving 9 bases of the junction unmatched. Germline-derived CDR1 and CDR2 are SGHAT and FQNNGV. The CDR3 runs to 15 residues. The T cells that were sequenced for TCR beta were CD8+ and CD4+ cells from blood. Reverse transcription of roughly 0.5 to 1 ug RNA was performed with random hexamers. TCRdb re-derived calls from the immunoSEQ multiplex PCR reads in MiXCR, one entry per CDR3 protein. The sample lists about 300,000 distinct CDR3 sequences, 65% to 90% occurring once.

This receptor was taken from a human donor with multiple sclerosis. The chain is built from TRBV11-2 and TRBJ2-7; TRBD1 matches 8 bases. What was sequenced was CD8+ T cells from PBMCs. The CDR3 loop is CASSTDQGALYEQYF. CDR3 DNA: TGTGCCAGCAGCACCGATCAGGGGGCCCTCTACGAGCAGTACTTC.